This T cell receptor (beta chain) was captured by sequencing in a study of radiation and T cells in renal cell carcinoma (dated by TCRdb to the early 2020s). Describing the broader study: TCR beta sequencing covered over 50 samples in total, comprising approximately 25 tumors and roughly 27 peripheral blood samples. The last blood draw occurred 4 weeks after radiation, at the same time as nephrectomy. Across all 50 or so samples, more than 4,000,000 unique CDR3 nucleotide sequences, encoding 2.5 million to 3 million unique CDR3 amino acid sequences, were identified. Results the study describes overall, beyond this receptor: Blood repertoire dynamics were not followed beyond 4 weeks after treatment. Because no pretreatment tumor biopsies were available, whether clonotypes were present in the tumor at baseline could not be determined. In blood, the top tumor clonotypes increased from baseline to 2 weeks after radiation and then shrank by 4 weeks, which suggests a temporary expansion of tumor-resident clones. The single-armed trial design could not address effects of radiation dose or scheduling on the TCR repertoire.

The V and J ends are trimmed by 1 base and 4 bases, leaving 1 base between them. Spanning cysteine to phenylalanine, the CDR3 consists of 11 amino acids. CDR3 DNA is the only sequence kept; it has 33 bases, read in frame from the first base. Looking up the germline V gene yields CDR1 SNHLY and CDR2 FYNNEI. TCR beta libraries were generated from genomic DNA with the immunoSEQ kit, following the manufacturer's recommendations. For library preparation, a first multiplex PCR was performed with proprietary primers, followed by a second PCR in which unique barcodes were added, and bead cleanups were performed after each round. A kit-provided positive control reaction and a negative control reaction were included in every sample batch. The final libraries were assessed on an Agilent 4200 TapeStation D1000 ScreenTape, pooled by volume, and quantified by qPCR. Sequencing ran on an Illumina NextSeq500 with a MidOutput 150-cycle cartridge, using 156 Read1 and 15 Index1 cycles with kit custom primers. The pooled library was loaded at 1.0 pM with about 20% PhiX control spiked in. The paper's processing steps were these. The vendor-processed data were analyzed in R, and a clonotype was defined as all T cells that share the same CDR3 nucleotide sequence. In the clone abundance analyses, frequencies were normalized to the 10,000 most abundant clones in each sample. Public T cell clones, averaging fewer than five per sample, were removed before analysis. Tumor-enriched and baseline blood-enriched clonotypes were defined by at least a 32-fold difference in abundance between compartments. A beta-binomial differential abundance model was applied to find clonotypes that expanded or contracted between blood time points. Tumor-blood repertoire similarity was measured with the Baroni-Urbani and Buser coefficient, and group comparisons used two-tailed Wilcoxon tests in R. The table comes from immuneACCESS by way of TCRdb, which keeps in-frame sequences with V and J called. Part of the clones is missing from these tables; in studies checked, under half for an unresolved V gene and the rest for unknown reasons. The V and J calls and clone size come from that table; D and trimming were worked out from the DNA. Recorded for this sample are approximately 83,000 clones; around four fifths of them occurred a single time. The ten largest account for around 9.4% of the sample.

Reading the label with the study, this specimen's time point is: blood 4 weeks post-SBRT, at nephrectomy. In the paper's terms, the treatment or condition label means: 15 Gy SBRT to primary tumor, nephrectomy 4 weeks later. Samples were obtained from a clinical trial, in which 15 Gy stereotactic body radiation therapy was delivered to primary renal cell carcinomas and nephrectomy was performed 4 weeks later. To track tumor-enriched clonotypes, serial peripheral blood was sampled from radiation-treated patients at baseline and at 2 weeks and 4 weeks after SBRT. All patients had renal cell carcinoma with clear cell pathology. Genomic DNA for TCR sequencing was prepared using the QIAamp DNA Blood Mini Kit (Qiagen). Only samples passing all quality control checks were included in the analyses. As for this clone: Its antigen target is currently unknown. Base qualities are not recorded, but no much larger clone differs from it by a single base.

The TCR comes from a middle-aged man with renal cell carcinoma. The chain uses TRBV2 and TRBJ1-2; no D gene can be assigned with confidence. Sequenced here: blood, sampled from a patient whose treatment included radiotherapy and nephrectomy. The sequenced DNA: TGTGCCAGCAGTGAAGGCTATGGCTACACCTTC. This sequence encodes CASSEGYGYTF.